These T cell receptor beta chains were read from a single sample in a study of blood T cell repertoires in COVID-19. This table comes from immunoSEQ multiplex PCR, and its TCRdb copy is limited to in-frame clones, with some not included. Of around 250,000 clones in the sample, 85% to 90% were seen once. What was sequenced was PBMCs or T cells enriched from blood (not recorded which). All receptors derive from a man in his late teens or twenties who had recovered from COVID-19. Each CDR3 is given with its conserved first and last residue. The order of the fields is V gene, clone size, D gene, J gene, CDR3 DNA, CDR3 protein. A D gene is named only where the DNA matches it firmly. Size is omitted from some rows. Given values are once, few, many or a class for expanded clones.

v_call: TRBV7-3
clone_size: NA
d_call: NA
j_call: TRBJ2-1
cdr3_nt: TGTGCCAGCAGCCTTAGGGGCAATGAGCAGTTCTTC
cdr3_aa: CASSLRGNEQFF

v_call: TRBV30
clone_size: NA
d_call: NA
j_call: TRBJ1-2
cdr3_nt: TGTGCCTGGAGCGCGGGCTTTAACTATGGCTACACCTTC
cdr3_aa: CAWSAGFNYGYTF

v_call: TRBV7-8
clone_size: NA
d_call: TRBD1
j_call: TRBJ2-1
cdr3_nt: TGTGCCAGCAGCGCCTACAGGGGCGGTGAGCAGTTCTTC
cdr3_aa: CASSAYRGGEQFF

v_call: TRBV5-1
clone_size: once
d_call: NA
j_call: TRBJ2-5
cdr3_nt: TGCGCCAGCAGCTCCACAGAAGAGACCCAGTACTTC
cdr3_aa: CASSSTEETQYF

v_call: TRBV5-1
clone_size: NA
d_call: TRBD1
j_call: TRBJ1-2
cdr3_nt: TGCGCCAGCAGCTTAGGAGACAGGGGGGACTATGGCTACACCTTC
cdr3_aa: CASSLGDRGDYGYTF

v_call: TRBV25-1
clone_size: NA
d_call: NA
j_call: TRBJ1-3
cdr3_nt: TGTGCCAGCAGTGAAACTAGGGCAGGCCGGGGGGGAAACACCATATATTTT
cdr3_aa: CASSETRAGRGGNTIYF

v_call: TRBV4-1
clone_size: NA
d_call: TRBD2
j_call: TRBJ2-7
cdr3_nt: TGCGCCAGCAGCCAAGGAACTAGCGGCTACGAGCAGTACTTC
cdr3_aa: CASSQGTSGYEQYF

v_call: TRBV3-1/TRBV3-2
clone_size: NA
d_call: NA
j_call: TRBJ1-1
cdr3_nt: TGTGCCAGCAGCTGGCGTCAGAGGTCTGAAGCTTTCTTT
cdr3_aa: CASSWRQRSEAFF

v_call: TRBV27
clone_size: NA
d_call: TRBD1
j_call: TRBJ1-2
cdr3_nt: TGTGCCAGCCGGGACAGGGAGAACTATGGCTACACCTTC
cdr3_aa: CASRDRENYGYTF

v_call: TRBV4-1
clone_size: once
d_call: TRBD2
j_call: TRBJ2-1
cdr3_nt: TGCGCCAGCAGCCCTGTGGTAGCGGGAGCTCGCAATGAGCAGTTCTTC
cdr3_aa: CASSPVVAGARNEQFF

v_call: TRBV11-2
clone_size: few
d_call: TRBD2
j_call: TRBJ2-3
cdr3_nt: TGTGCCAGCAGCTTAGTGGGACTAGCGGGGGGACCTAGCACAGATACGCAGTATTTT
cdr3_aa: CASSLVGLAGGPSTDTQYF

v_call: TRBV19
clone_size: NA
d_call: TRBD1
j_call: TRBJ1-5
cdr3_nt: TGTGCCAGTAGTACACAGGGGTTGGGCAATCAGCCCCAGCATTTT
cdr3_aa: CASSTQGLGNQPQHF

v_call: TRBV19
clone_size: NA
d_call: TRBD1
j_call: TRBJ2-5
cdr3_nt: TGTGCCAGTAGTATTAGGGGACAGGGGGCTAGAGAGACCCAGTACTTC
cdr3_aa: CASSIRGQGARETQYF

v_call: TRBV2
clone_size: NA
d_call: TRBD1
j_call: TRBJ1-5
cdr3_nt: TGTGCCAGCAGTGAATTCGGGGGGACAGGGGGACATCAGCCCCAGCATTTT
cdr3_aa: CASSEFGGTGGHQPQHF

v_call: TRBV7-3
clone_size: NA
d_call: TRBD2
j_call: TRBJ2-1
cdr3_nt: TGTGCCAGCAGCTCGGACGGGACTAGCGGGAGTTCCTACAATGAGCAGTTCTTC
cdr3_aa: CASSSDGTSGSSYNEQFF

v_call: TRBV30
clone_size: NA
d_call: NA
j_call: TRBJ2-7
cdr3_nt: TGTGCCTGGAGTGTGGGGGGCGGGGGTATCCCCTACGAGCAGTACTTC
cdr3_aa: CAWSVGGGGIPYEQYF

v_call: TRBV21-1
clone_size: NA
d_call: NA
j_call: TRBJ1-3
cdr3_nt: TGTGCCAGCACCAAGGGGGGGGCGCGGGGAAACACCATATATTTT
cdr3_aa: CASTKGGARGNTIYF

v_call: TRBV7-8
clone_size: NA
d_call: TRBD1
j_call: TRBJ1-5
cdr3_nt: TGTGCCAGCAGCCGTACCAGGGGGCTGGACCAGCCCCAGCATTTT
cdr3_aa: CASSRTRGLDQPQHF

v_call: TRBV5-1
clone_size: few
d_call: NA
j_call: TRBJ1-6
cdr3_nt: TGCGCCAGCAGCTTGGGGGCGCGGGAGAATTCACCCCTCCACTTT
cdr3_aa: CASSLGARENSPLHF

v_call: TRBV18
clone_size: NA
d_call: TRBD1
j_call: TRBJ1-1
cdr3_nt: TGTGCCAGCTCACCAACCTTTTCGGGGACAGAGATACTGAACACTGAAGCTTTCTTT
cdr3_aa: CASSPTFSGTEILNTEAFF

v_call: TRBV7-2
clone_size: NA
d_call: TRBD1
j_call: TRBJ1-2
cdr3_nt: TGTGCCAGCAGCTTAATGGGACAGGGAAACGGCTACACCTTC
cdr3_aa: CASSLMGQGNGYTF

v_call: TRBV5-4
clone_size: NA
d_call: NA
j_call: TRBJ2-1
cdr3_nt: TGTGCCAGCAGCTTTAGAGGGGGCTACAATGAGCAGTTCTTC
cdr3_aa: CASSFRGGYNEQFF

v_call: TRBV6-5
clone_size: NA
d_call: TRBD1
j_call: TRBJ2-7
cdr3_nt: TGTGCCACCCCCGAACCCGGGACAGCCGCCGAGCAGTACTTC
cdr3_aa: CATPEPGTAAEQYF

v_call: TRBV4-1
clone_size: NA
d_call: NA
j_call: TRBJ1-2
cdr3_nt: TGCGCCAGCAGCCGCGGACAGTCCAATGGCTACACCTTC
cdr3_aa: CASSRGQSNGYTF

v_call: TRBV7-2
clone_size: NA
d_call: NA
j_call: TRBJ2-7
cdr3_nt: TGTGCCAGCAGCTTAGGTAACGGGGCCTACGAGCAGTACTTC
cdr3_aa: CASSLGNGAYEQYF

v_call: TRBV6-5
clone_size: NA
d_call: NA
j_call: TRBJ2-1
cdr3_nt: TGTGCCAGCAGCCCGGAAGAGGGCAATGAGCAGTTCTTC
cdr3_aa: CASSPEEGNEQFF

v_call: TRBV27
clone_size: once
d_call: NA
j_call: TRBJ1-1
cdr3_nt: TGTGCCAGCAGTTTGGGGAGGGGCTCTGAAGCTTTCTTT
cdr3_aa: CASSLGRGSEAFF